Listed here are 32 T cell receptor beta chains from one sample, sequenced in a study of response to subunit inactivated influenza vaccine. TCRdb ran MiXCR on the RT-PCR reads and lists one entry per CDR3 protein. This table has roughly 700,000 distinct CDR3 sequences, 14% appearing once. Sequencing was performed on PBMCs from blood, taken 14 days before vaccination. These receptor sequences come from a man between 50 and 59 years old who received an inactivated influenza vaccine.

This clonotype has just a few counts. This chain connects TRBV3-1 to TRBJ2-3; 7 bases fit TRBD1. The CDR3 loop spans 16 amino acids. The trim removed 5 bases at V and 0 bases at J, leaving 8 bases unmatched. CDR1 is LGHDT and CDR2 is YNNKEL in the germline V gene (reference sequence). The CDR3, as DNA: TGTGCCAGCAGCTATGGGACAGCGACTAGCACAGATACGCAGTATTTT. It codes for CASSYGTATSTDTQYF.

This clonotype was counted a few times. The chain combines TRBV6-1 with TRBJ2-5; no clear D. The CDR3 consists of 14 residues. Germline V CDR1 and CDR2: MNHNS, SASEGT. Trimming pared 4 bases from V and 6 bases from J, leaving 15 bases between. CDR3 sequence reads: CASSVPSDLKTQYF. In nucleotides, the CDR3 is TGTGCCAGCAGTGTCCCGAGCGACTTGAAGACCCAGTACTTC.

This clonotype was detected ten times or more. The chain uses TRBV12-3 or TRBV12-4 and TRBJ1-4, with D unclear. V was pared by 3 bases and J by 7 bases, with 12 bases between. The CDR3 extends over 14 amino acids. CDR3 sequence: CASSFFGSGEKLFF. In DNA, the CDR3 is TGTGCCAGCAGTTTCTTCGGCAGTGGTGAAAAACTGTTTTTT.

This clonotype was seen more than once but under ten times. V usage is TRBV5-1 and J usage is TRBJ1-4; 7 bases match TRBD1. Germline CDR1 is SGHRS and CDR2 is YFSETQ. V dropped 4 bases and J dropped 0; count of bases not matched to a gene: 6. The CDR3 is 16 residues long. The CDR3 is CASSDGTDSTNEKLFF. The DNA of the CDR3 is TGCGCCAGCAGCGACGGGACAGATTCAACTAATGAAAAACTGTTTTTT.

CDR3 nucleotide sequence: TGTGCCAGCAGGACTGACAAAGGCGGCTACACCTTC. Its protein product is CASRTDKGGYTF. The chain links TRBV9 to TRBJ1-2; D gene unclear. V was trimmed by 5 bases and J by 8 bases, leaving 13 bases between them. The CDR3 loop spans 12 amino acids. From germline, CDR1 is SGDLS and CDR2 YYNGEE.

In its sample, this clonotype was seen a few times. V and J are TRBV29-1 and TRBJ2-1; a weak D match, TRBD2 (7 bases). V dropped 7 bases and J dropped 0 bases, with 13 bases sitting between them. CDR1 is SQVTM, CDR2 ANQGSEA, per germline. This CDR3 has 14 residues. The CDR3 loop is CSAGRGNSYNEQFF. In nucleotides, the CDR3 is TGCAGCGCAGGGAGGGGGAACTCCTACAATGAGCAGTTCTTC.

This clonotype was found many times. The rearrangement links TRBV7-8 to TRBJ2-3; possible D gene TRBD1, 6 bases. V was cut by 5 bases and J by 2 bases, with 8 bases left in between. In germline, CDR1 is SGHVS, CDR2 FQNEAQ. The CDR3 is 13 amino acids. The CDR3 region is CASSDRLTDTQYF. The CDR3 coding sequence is TGTGCCAGCAGCGACAGGCTCACAGATACGCAGTATTTT. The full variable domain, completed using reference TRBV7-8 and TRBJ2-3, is GAGVSQSPRYKVAKRGQDVALRCDPISGHVSLFWYQQALGQGPEFLTYFQNEAQLDKSGLPSDRFFAERPEGSVSTLKIQRTQQEDSAVYLCASSDRLTDTQYFGPGTRLTVL.

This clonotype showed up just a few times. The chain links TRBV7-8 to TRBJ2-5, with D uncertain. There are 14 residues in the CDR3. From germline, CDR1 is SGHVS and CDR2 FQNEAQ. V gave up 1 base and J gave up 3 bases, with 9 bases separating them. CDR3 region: CASSLVTEKETQYF. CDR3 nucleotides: TGTGCCAGCAGCTTAGTGACTGAGAAAGAGACCCAGTACTTC.

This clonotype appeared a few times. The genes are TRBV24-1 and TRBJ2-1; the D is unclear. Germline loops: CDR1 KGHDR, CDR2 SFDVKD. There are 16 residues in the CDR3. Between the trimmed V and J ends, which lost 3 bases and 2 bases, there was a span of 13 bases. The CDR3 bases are TGTGCCACCAGTGATCCTGGACGATACCCCTACAATGAGCAGTTCTTC. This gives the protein CATSDPGRYPYNEQFF.

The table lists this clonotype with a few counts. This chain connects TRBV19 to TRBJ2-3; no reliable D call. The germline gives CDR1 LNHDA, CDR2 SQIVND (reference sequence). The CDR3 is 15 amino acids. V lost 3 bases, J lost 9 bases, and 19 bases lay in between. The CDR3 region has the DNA TGTGCCAGTAGTATTTCTCTTAAGACGGTGGGGACGCAGTATTTT. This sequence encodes CASSISLKTVGTQYF.

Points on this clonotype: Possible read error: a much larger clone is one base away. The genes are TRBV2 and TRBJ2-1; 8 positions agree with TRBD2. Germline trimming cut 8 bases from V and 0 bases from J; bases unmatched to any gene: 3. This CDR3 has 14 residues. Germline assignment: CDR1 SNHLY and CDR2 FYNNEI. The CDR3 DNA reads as TGTGCCAGCCCGGGGGGGAGCTCCTACAATGAGCAGTTCTTC. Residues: CASPGGSSYNEQFF.

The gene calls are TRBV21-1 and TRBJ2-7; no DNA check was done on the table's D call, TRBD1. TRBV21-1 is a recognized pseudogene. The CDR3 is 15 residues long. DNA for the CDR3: TGTGCCAGCAGCAGCCACAGGGGCTTTTCCTACGAGCAGTACTTC. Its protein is CASSSHRGFSYEQYF.

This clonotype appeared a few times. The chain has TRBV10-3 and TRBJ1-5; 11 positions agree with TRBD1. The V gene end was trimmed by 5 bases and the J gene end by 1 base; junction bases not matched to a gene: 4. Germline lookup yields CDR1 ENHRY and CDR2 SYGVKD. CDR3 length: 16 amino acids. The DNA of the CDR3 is TGTGCCATCAGTAGGACAGGGGGCCCGAGCAATCAGCCCCAGCATTTT. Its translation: CAISRTGGPSNQPQHF.

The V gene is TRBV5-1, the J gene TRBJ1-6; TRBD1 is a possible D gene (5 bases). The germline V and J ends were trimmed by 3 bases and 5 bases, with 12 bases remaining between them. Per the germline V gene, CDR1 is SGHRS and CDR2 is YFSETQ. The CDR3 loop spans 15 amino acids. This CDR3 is CASSSGTLNNSPLHF. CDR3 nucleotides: TGCGCCAGCAGCTCCGGGACGTTGAATAATTCACCCCTCCACTTT.

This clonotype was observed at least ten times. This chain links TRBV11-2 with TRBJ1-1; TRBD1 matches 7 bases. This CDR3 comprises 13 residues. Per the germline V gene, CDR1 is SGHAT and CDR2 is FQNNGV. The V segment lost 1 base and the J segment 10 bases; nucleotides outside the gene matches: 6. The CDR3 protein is CASSLGGGEGAFF. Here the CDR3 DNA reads TGTGCCAGCAGCTTAGGAGGGGGCGAAGGAGCTTTCTTT.

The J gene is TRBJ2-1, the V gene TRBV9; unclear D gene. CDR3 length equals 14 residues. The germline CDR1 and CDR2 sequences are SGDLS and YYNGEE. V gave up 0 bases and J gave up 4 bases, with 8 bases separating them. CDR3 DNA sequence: TGTGCCAGCAGCGTAGGTGTAAAGTACAATGAGCAGTTCTTC. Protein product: CASSVGVKYNEQFF.

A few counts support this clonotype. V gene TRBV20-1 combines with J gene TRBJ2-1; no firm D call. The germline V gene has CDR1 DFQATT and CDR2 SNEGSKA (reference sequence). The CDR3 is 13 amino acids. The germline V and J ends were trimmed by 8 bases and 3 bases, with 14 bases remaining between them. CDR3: CSMHRADYNEQFF. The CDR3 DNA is TGCAGTATGCACCGGGCTGACTACAATGAGCAGTTCTTC.

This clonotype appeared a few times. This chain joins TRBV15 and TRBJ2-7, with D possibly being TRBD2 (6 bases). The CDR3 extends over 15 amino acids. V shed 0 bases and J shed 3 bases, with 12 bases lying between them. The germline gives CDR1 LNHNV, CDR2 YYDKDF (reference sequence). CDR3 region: CATSRDLGGRYEQYF. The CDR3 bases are TGTGCCACCAGCAGAGATTTGGGGGGACGCTACGAGCAGTACTTC.

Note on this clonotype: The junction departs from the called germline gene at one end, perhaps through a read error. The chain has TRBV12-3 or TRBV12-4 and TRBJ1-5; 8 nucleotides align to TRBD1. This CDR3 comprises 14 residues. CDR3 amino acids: CASRQGVGKQPQHF. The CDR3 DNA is TGTGCCAGCAGACAGGGGGTTGGCAAGCAGCCCCAGCATTTT.

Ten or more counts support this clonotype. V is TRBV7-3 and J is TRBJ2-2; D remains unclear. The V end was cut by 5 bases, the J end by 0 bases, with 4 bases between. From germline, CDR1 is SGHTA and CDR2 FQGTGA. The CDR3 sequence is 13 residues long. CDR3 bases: TGTGCCAGCAGCGTTACGAACACCGGGGAGCTGTTTTTT. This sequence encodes CASSVTNTGELFF.

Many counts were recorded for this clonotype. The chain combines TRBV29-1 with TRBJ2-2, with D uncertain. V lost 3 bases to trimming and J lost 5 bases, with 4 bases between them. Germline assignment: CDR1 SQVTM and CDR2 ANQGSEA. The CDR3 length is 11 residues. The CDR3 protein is CSVDWTGELFF. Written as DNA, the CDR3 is TGCAGCGTTGACTGGACCGGGGAGCTGTTTTTT.

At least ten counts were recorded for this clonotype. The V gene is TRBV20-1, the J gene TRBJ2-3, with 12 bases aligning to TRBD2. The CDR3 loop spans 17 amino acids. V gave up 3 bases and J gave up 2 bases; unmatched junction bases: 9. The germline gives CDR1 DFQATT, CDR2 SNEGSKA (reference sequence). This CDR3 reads CSASPLAGGGFTDTQYF. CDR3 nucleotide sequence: TGCAGTGCTAGTCCCCTAGCGGGAGGGGGATTCACAGATACGCAGTATTTT.

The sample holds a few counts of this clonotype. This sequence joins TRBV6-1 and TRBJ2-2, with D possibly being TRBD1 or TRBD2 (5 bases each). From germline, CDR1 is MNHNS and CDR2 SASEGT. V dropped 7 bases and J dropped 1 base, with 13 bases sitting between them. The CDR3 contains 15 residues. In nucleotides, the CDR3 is TGTGCCAGCACGCTAAGGGGAGAGAACACCGGGGAGCTGTTTTTT. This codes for CASTLRGENTGELFF.

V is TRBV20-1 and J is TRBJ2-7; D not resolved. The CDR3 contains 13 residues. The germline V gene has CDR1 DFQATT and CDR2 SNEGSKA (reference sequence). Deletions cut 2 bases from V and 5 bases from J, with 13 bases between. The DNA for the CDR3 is TGCAGTGCTAGAATCGGACCGCCCGACGAGCAGTACTTC. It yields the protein CSARIGPPDEQYF.

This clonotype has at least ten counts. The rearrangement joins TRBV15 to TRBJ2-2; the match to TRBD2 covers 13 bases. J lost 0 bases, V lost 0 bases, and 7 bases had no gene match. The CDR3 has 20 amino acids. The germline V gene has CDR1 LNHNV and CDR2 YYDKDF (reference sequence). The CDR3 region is CATSRDNPGLAGTNTGELFF. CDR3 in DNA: TGTGCCACCAGCAGAGATAATCCGGGACTAGCGGGGACGAACACCGGGGAGCTGTTTTTT.

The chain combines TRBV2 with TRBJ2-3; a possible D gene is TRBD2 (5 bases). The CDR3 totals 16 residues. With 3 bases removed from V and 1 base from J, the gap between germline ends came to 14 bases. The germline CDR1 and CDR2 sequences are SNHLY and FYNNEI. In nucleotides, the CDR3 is TGTGCCAGCAGTGATAGCGTAGCTCTCGGCACAGATACGCAGTATTTT. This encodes CASSDSVALGTDTQYF.

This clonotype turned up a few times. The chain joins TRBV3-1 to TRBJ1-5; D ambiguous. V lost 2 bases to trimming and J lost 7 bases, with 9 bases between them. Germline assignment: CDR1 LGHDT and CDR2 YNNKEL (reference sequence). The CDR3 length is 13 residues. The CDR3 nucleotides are TGTGCCAGCAGCCAATACGATAACCAGCCCCAGCATTTT. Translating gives CASSQYDNQPQHF.

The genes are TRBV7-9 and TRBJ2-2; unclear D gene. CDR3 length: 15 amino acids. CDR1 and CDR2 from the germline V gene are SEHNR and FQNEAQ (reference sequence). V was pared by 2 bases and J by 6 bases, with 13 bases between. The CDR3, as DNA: TGTGCCAGCAGCTTACGCTTAGCAGCCGCCGGGGAGCTGTTTTTT. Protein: CASSLRLAAAGELFF.

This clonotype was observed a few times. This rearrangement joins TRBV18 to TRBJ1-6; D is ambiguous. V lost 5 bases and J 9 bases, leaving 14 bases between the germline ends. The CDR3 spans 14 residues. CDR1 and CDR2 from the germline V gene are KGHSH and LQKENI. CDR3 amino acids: CASSYQEGRSPLHF. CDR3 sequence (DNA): TGTGCCAGCTCATACCAGGAAGGCCGTTCACCCCTCCACTTT.

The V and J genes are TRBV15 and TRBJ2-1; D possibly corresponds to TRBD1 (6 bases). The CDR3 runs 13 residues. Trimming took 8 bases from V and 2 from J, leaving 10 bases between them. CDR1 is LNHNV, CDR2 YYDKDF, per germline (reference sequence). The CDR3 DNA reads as TGTGCCACCGGGACAAAGGCCTACAATGAGCAGTTCTTC. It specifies CATGTKAYNEQFF.

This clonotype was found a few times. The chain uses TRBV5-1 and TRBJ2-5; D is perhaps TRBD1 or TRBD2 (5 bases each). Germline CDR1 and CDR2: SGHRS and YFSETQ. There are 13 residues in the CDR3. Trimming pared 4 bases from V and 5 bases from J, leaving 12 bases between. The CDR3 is CASSGDPGETQYF. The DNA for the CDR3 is TGCGCCAGCAGCGGGGACCCGGGGGAGACCCAGTACTTC.

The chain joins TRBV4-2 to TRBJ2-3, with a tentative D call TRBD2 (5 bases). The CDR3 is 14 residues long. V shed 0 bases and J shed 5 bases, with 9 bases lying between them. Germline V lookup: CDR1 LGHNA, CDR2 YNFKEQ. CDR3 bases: TGTGCCAGCAGCCAAGACGGGATGCGAGATACGCAGTATTTT. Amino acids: CASSQDGMRDTQYF.